A single sample is the source of the 32 T cell receptor beta chains below, sequenced in a study of cytomegalovirus exposure and HLA in healthy donors. Both 60 Vbeta primers and 13 Jbeta primers went into the PCR. Method: immunoSEQ multiplex PCR; TCRdb's copy keeps in-frame clones and lacks some. The sample holds tens of thousands of clones; roughly four fifths are singletons and the top ten take around 6%. Material: PBMCs. These receptor sequences come from a man aged 45-65 years in good health and CMV-seronegative.

The chain recombines TRBV6-5 with TRBJ2-7; no reliable D call. Trimming took off 5 bases at V and 3 bases at J, with 17 bases between the two ends. Germline loops: CDR1 MNHEY, CDR2 SVGAGI. This CDR3 has 15 residues. CDR3 nucleotide sequence: TGTGCCAGCAGTCCGGCGAGGCATTTGAGCTACGAGCAGTACTTC. It codes for CASSPARHLSYEQYF.

This chain connects TRBV6-1 to TRBJ1-2; TRBD1 matches 7 bases. This CDR3 comprises 13 residues. Germline V gene lookup returns CDR1 MNHNS and CDR2 SASEGT. V dropped 6 bases and J dropped 4; count of bases not matched to a gene: 5. The CDR3: CASRTGQVYGYTF. The CDR3 DNA follows: TGTGCCAGCAGGACAGGGCAGGTCTATGGCTACACCTTC.

V usage is TRBV14 and J usage is TRBJ1-1; a weak D match, TRBD1 (5 bases). The CDR3 consists of 13 residues. V lost 3 bases, J lost 3 bases, and 8 bases lay in between. CDR1 SGHDN and CDR2 FVKESK come from the germline V gene. CDR3 region: CASSHDSYTEAFF. The CDR3, as DNA: TGTGCCAGCAGCCACGACAGCTACACTGAAGCTTTCTTT.

This clone occurred once. The rearrangement links TRBV28 to TRBJ1-4; TRBD1 aligns across 8 bases. Trimming at V came to 2 bases and at J to 3 bases, leaving 5 bases not matched to a gene. CDR3 length: 16 residues. The germline V gene has CDR1 MDHEN and CDR2 SYDVKM. This chain's CDR3 is CASSLDETGANEKLFF. DNA for the CDR3: TGTGCCAGCAGTTTAGATGAGACAGGGGCTAATGAAAAACTGTTTTTT.

The chain recombines TRBV5-4 with TRBJ1-5; D unresolved. CDR3 size: 12 residues. Trimming cost V 3 bases and J 4 bases, with 5 bases left between them. Germline V CDR1 and CDR2: SGHNT, YYREEE (reference sequence). The CDR3 nucleotides are TGTGCCAGCAGCTACGGGAATCAGCCCCAGCATTTT. Encoded protein: CASSYGNQPQHF.

V is TRBV14 and J is TRBJ2-1, with TRBD1 as a possible D gene (6 bases). V was pared by 3 bases and J by 10 bases, with 19 bases between. CDR3 length: 15 amino acids. The germline V gene has CDR1 SGHDN and CDR2 FVKESK. CDR3 DNA sequence: TGTGCCAGCAGCCAGACCGGGACAATTACCGCGGAGCAGTTCTTC. Translation gives CASSQTGTITAEQFF.

The chain combines TRBV11-2 with TRBJ2-7; D is unclear. This CDR3 has 13 residues. The germline V gene encodes CDR1 SGHAT and CDR2 FQNNGV. Trimming removed 0 bases from V and 6 bases from J, with 9 bases in between. CDR3 in DNA: TGTGCCAGCAGCTTAGAACAGATAGTCGAGCAGTACTTC. Translated: CASSLEQIVEQYF. The full variable domain, completed using reference TRBV11-2 and TRBJ2-7, is EAGVAQSPRYKIIEKRQSVAFWCNPISGHATLYWYQQILGQGPKLLIQFQNNGVVDDSQLPKDRFSAERLKGVDSTLKIQPAKLEDSAVYLCASSLEQIVEQYFGPGTRLTVT.

This chain connects TRBV7-8 to TRBJ2-1; 9 positions agree with TRBD2. This CDR3 is built from 18 residues. V was clipped by 7 bases and J by 0 bases; unmatched bases: 13. Per germline, CDR1 SGHVS and CDR2 FQNEAQ. CDR3 protein: CASTGLATYSSSYNEQFF. CDR3 bases: TGTGCCAGCACTGGACTAGCGACCTACTCGAGCTCCTACAATGAGCAGTTCTTC.

The rearrangement uses TRBV30 and TRBJ1-5; D perhaps matches TRBD1 (5 bases). The CDR3 runs to 13 residues. Trimming cost V 2 bases and J 1 base, with 6 bases left between them. The germline V gene encodes CDR1 GTSNPN and CDR2 SVGIG (reference sequence). The CDR3 sequence is CAWSPGSNQPQHF. The CDR3 DNA reads TGTGCCTGGAGTCCAGGGAGCAATCAGCCCCAGCATTTT.

The chain carries TRBV5-4 and TRBJ1-1, with D perhaps TRBD1 (6 bases). The CDR3 consists of 14 residues. Germline V gene data show CDR1 as SGHNT and CDR2 as YYREEE (reference sequence). V lost 3 bases and J lost 11, with 20 bases in between. The CDR3 loop reads CASSSDSSRLWAFF. DNA for the CDR3: TGTGCCAGCAGCTCGGACAGCAGCCGCCTTTGGGCTTTCTTT.

The rearrangement links TRBV5-3 to TRBJ1-5; 8 bases are a match to TRBD1. TRBV5-3 is labeled an ORF, and its function is uncertain. The CDR3 loop spans 15 amino acids. V trimming: 4 bases; J trimming: 5 bases; junction bases outside the gene matches: 8. CDR3 coding DNA: TGTGCCAGAAGCGCGAGACAGGGGAAACATCAGCCCCAGCATTTT. Amino acid sequence: CARSARQGKHQPQHF.

Of note for this clone: Germline and junction disagree at one end, which may indicate a read error. The CDR3 DNA reads TGTGCCAGCAGCTTAAACTCACAGGAGCCGTACTTC. It codes for CASSLNSQEPYF. The chain carries TRBV7-9 and TRBJ2-7; a possible D gene is TRBD1 (5 bases). The CDR3 runs to 12 residues. Germline values: CDR1 SEHNR, CDR2 FQNEAQ (reference sequence).

This chain uses TRBV14 with TRBJ1-6, with no clear D. With 0 bases removed from V and 7 bases from J, the gap between germline ends came to 4 bases. CDR1 is SGHDN and CDR2 is FVKESK in the germline V gene. The CDR3 is 13 residues long. CDR3 DNA: TGTGCCAGCAGCCAAGATTTAAATTCACCCCTCCACTTT. Encoded protein: CASSQDLNSPLHF. Variable domain in full (rest from reference TRBV14 and TRBJ1-6): EAGVTQFPSHSVIEKGQTVTLRCDPISGHDNLYWYRRVMGKEIKFLLHFVKESKQDESGMPNNRFLAERTGGTYSTLKVQPAELEDSGVYFCASSQDLNSPLHFGNGTRLTVT.

The chain combines TRBV5-4 with TRBJ2-1; 9 bases fit TRBD2. CDR1 and CDR2 (germline): SGHNT, YYREEE (reference sequence). V was clipped by 4 bases and J by 0 bases; unmatched bases: 2. The CDR3 is made up of 15 amino acids. The CDR3 loop is CASSVSGSSYNEQFF. The CDR3 region has the DNA TGTGCCAGCAGCGTTAGCGGGAGCTCCTACAATGAGCAGTTCTTC. Together with reference TRBV5-4 and TRBJ2-1, the CDR3 gives the full variable domain: ETGVTQSPTHLIKTRGQQVTLRCSSQSGHNTVSWYQQALGQGPQFIFQYYREEENGRGNFPPRFSGLQFPNYSSELNVNALELDDSALYLCASSVSGSSYNEQFFGPGTRLTVL.

The chain carries TRBV5-6 and TRBJ2-3; D not resolved. The CDR3 length is 14 residues. Germline V CDR1 and CDR2: SGHDT, YYEEEE. V dropped 0 bases and J dropped 9 bases, with 14 bases sitting between them. CDR3 DNA: TGTGCCAGCAGCTTGGCTAGGTTCATAGGCACGCAGTATTTT. Its protein product is CASSLARFIGTQYF.

The chain joins TRBV28 to TRBJ1-2; D uncertain. This CDR3 has 12 amino acids. Trimming stripped 3 bases from V and 8 bases from J, with 10 bases between. From germline, CDR1 is MDHEN and CDR2 SYDVKM. CDR3 protein: CASSLMVGGYTF. CDR3 DNA: TGTGCCAGCAGTTTGATGGTTGGCGGCTACACCTTC.

In its sample, this clone was seen once. The V call is TRBV10-1, the J call TRBJ2-5; D is undetermined. The CDR3 is 13 residues long. The V end was cut by 4 bases, the J end by 5 bases, with 11 bases between. Germline CDR1 is WNHNN and CDR2 is SYGVQD (reference sequence). The CDR3 loop is CASSGGFRETQYF. The CDR3 DNA reads as TGCGCCAGCAGTGGCGGTTTTCGGGAGACCCAGTACTTC.

This chain joins TRBV30 and TRBJ2-7; 9 bases agree with TRBD1. CDR3 length: 14 residues. Germline CDR1 and CDR2: GTSNPN and SVGIG (reference sequence). Trimming removed 3 bases from V and 11 bases from J; junction bases left unmatched: 14. The CDR3 coding sequence is TGTGCCTGGAGGATCCCCGGGACAGGGATTTCCGAGTACTTC. Amino acid sequence: CAWRIPGTGISEYF. The full variable domain, its missing parts supplied by reference TRBV30 and TRBJ2-7, is SQTIHQWPATLVQPVGSPLSLECTVEGTSNPNLYWYRQAAGRGLQLLFYSVGIGQISSEVPQNLSASRPQDRQFILSSKKLLLSDSGFYLCAWRIPGTGISEYFGPGTRLTVT.

The chain recombines TRBV5-1 with TRBJ1-4, with a weak D call TRBD1 (5 bases). The germline V gene encodes CDR1 SGHRS and CDR2 YFSETQ. This CDR3 has 14 residues. Deletions cut 4 bases from V and 7 bases from J, with 14 bases between. Here the CDR3 reads CASSPLDKTEKLFF. CDR3 DNA sequence: TGCGCCAGCAGCCCCTTGGACAAGACTGAAAAACTGTTTTTT.

The chain recombines TRBV5-1 with TRBJ2-1; D remains ambiguous. The CDR3 is made up of 15 amino acids. V lost 4 bases and J lost 2, with 13 bases in between. Germline CDR1 is SGHRS and CDR2 is YFSETQ. The CDR3 region has the DNA TGCGCCAGCAGCCCGGTCGCCACGGCCTACAATGAGCAGTTCTTC. Translated, it gives CASSPVATAYNEQFF.

The chain recombines TRBV28 with TRBJ2-7; 10 bases match TRBD1. CDR1 and CDR2 (germline): MDHEN, SYDVKM. The trim removed 5 bases at V and 0 bases at J, leaving 7 bases unmatched. The CDR3 covers 16 residues. The CDR3 DNA follows: TGTGCCAGCAGTCCGCCGGGACAGGGGAGCTCCTACGAGCAGTACTTC. This gives the protein CASSPPGQGSSYEQYF.

This clone was observed a few times. The rearrangement joins TRBV11-2 to TRBJ2-7, with TRBD1 matching 7 bases. Germline CDR1 SGHAT, CDR2 FQNNGV. After removal of 1 base from V and 5 bases from J, the junction contained 8 bases not matched to a gene. CDR3 length equals 15 residues. CDR3 coding DNA: TGTGCCAGCAGCTTAGGAGGGGGCAAGTCCCACGAGCAGTACTTC. It translates to CASSLGGGKSHEQYF. Variable domain in full (rest from reference TRBV11-2 and TRBJ2-7): EAGVAQSPRYKIIEKRQSVAFWCNPISGHATLYWYQQILGQGPKLLIQFQNNGVVDDSQLPKDRFSAERLKGVDSTLKIQPAKLEDSAVYLCASSLGGGKSHEQYFGPGTRLTVT.

The rearrangement uses TRBV2 and TRBJ2-5; TRBD1 is a possible D gene (5 bases). V gave up 7 bases and J gave up 5 bases, with 20 bases separating them. The CDR3 is 15 amino acids. Looked up from germline, CDR1 is SNHLY and CDR2 is FYNNEI. The CDR3 DNA is TGTGCCAGCAACCCAGGTTCTGGCAGGGCTGAGACCCAGTACTTC. Translated, it gives CASNPGSGRAETQYF.

This chain joins TRBV28 and TRBJ1-3; D might be TRBD1 (5 bases). Germline CDR1 reads MDHEN; CDR2 reads SYDVKM. Trimming pared 5 bases from V and 0 bases from J, leaving 14 bases between. The CDR3 is made up of 16 amino acids. The CDR3 is CASSPATVSSGNTIYF. CDR3 coding DNA: TGTGCCAGCAGTCCAGCGACAGTGAGCTCTGGAAACACCATATATTTT.

The chain couples TRBV7-8 to TRBJ2-7; 12 bases are a match to TRBD1. The V gene's germline CDR1 is SGHVS and CDR2 FQNEAQ. The CDR3 runs 17 residues. J was trimmed by 0 bases and V by 4 bases; bases with no gene match: 7. CDR3 region: CASSWGQGAIPSYEQYF. Here the CDR3 DNA reads TGTGCCAGCAGCTGGGGACAGGGGGCGATTCCCTCCTACGAGCAGTACTTC.

The rearrangement joins TRBV9 to TRBJ1-1; D is uncertain. CDR1 and CDR2 (germline): SGDLS, YYNGEE. The CDR3 totals 14 residues. V was clipped by 0 bases and J by 3 bases, with 9 bases between them. CDR3 in DNA: TGTGCCAGCAGCGTAGTTCCGGGATACACTGAAGCTTTCTTT. Encoded protein: CASSVVPGYTEAFF.

The chain joins TRBV7-9 to TRBJ1-1; the D gene is possibly TRBD1 (5 bases). Germline lookup yields CDR1 SEHNR and CDR2 FQNEAQ (reference sequence). V was clipped by 4 bases and J by 5 bases, with 23 bases between them. The CDR3 covers 17 residues. The CDR3 is CASSSWGGLELGTEAFF. In nucleotides, the CDR3 is TGTGCCAGCAGCTCCTGGGGGGGTCTGGAACTGGGGACTGAAGCTTTCTTT.

This clone was detected a few times. The chain couples TRBV5-1 to TRBJ1-1; 11 bases align to TRBD1. This CDR3 has 18 amino acids. CDR1 and CDR2 from the germline V gene are SGHRS and YFSETQ. V lost 2 bases, J lost 5 bases, and 14 bases stayed unmatched. Written as DNA, the CDR3 is TGCGCCAGCAGCTTCACTACCGGACAGGGGGCGATGGGGACTGAAGCTTTCTTT. Translating gives CASSFTTGQGAMGTEAFF.

Only a few counts were recorded for this clone. V gene TRBV6-5 combines with J gene TRBJ2-7; D remains unclear. With 5 bases removed from V and 5 bases from J, the gap between germline ends came to 16 bases. This CDR3 spans 14 amino acids. Germline V gene lookup returns CDR1 MNHEY and CDR2 SVGAGI. The CDR3 sequence is CASSANPGYHEQYF. The CDR3 coding sequence is TGTGCCAGCAGTGCTAATCCCGGGTACCACGAGCAGTACTTC.

CDR3 DNA sequence: TGTGCCAGTAGTGAACCGGGAGATGGTGTAAATACGCAGTATTTT. Protein sequence: CASSEPGDGVNTQYF. The J gene is TRBJ2-3, the V gene TRBV19, with D possibly matching TRBD2 (6 bases). From germline, CDR1 is LNHDA and CDR2 SQIVND (reference sequence). V was clipped by 5 bases and J by 7 bases, with 19 bases between them. The CDR3 is 15 residues long.

V and J are TRBV7-8 and TRBJ2-7, with TRBD1 matching 11 bases. J was trimmed by 4 bases and V by 5 bases; bases with no gene match: 7. This CDR3 region has 15 residues. The germline CDR1 and CDR2 sequences are SGHVS and FQNEAQ. CDR3 nucleotide sequence: TGTGCCAGCAGCCCTGGACAGGGGGCTCGGTACGAGCAGTACTTC. Translating gives CASSPGQGARYEQYF.

The chain couples TRBV6-6 to TRBJ2-7; D is perhaps TRBD2 (5 bases). Germline V gene lookup returns CDR1 MNHNY and CDR2 SVGAGI (reference sequence). This CDR3 has 14 residues. Deletions cut 6 bases from V and 3 bases from J, with 15 bases between. This chain's CDR3 is CASSDEGTGYEQYF. CDR3 in DNA: TGTGCCAGCAGCGACGAGGGTACCGGCTACGAGCAGTACTTC.